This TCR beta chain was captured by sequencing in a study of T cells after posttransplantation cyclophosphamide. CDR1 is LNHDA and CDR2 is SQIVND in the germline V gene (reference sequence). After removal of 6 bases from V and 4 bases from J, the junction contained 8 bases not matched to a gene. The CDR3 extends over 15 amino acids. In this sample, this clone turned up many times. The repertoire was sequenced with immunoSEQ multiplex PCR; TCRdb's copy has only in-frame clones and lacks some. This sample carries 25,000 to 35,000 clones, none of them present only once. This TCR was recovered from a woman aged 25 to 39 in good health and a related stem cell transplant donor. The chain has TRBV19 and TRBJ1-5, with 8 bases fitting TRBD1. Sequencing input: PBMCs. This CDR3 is CASSSGTGFNQPQHF. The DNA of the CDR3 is TGTGCCAGTAGCTCCGGGACAGGATTTAATCAGCCCCAGCATTTT.